This entry describes one T cell receptor (beta chain). The data are from a study of blood T cell repertoires in COVID-19. On the study more broadly: COVID-19 samples collected from the United States, Italy and Spain covered acute and convalescent phases. Nucleic acid was either cDNA or gDNA, and it came from T cells, B-cell-depleted T cells, or PBMCs.

Authors' analysis steps: Estimation of nucleated cell counts relied on the amplification of reference gene primers. Assay used: immunoSEQ multiplex PCR; TCRdb lists only in-frame clones, some missing. Clone size and the V and J calls come from that table; the DNA yielded D and trimming. The data contain some 70,000 clones, 89% of them singletons. The germline gives CDR1 MNHNS, CDR2 SASEGT. This CDR3 region has 15 residues. Trimming cost V 1 base and J 3 bases, with 11 bases left between them. Source material: peripheral blood. V gene TRBV6-1 combines with J gene TRBJ2-3; D gene unclear. The clonotype was recovered from a man aged 45-65 years with active COVID-19. The CDR3 nucleotides read TGTGCCAGCAGTGAAGGCGGAGCGAGGACAGATACGCAGTATTTT. It specifies CASSEGGARTDTQYF.